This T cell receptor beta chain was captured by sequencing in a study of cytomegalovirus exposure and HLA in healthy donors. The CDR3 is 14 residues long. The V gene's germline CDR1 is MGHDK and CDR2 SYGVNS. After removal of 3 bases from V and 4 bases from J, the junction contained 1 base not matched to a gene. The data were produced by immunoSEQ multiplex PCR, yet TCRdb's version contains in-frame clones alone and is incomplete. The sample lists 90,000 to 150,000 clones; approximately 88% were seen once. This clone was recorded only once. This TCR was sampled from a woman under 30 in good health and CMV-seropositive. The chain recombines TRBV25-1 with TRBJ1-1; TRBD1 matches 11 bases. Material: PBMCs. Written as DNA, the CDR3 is TGTGCCAGCAGTGAGGACAGGGGGCCCACTGAAGCTTTCTTT. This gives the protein CASSEDRGPTEAFF.